The clone carrying this T cell receptor beta chain showed up just once. This sample was taken from a study of blood T cell repertoires in COVID-19. Study summary: COVID-19 samples from acute and convalescent phases originated in the United States, Italy and Spain.

Looked up from germline, CDR1 is SGHTA and CDR2 is FQGNSA. The CDR3 consists of 17 residues. V lost 3 bases to trimming and J lost 4 bases; unmatched junction nucleotides: 8. Authors' methods: Nucleated cell number was recorded as an estimate derived from reference gene primer amplification. Profiling relied on immunoSEQ multiplex PCR, and the TCRdb table lists in-frame clones only, not all of them. The V and J calls and clone size are taken from that table; D and trimming were inferred from the DNA. The profile shows 300,000 to 400,000 clones, around 87% of them singletons. The receptor was isolated from a woman between 50 and 59 years old with COVID-19, enrolled during active disease. The V call is TRBV7-2, the J call TRBJ2-3; 12 bases agree with TRBD2. The sequenced sample was peripheral blood. The CDR3 is CASSFLPTSGRPDTQYF. CDR3 DNA: TGTGCCAGCAGCTTCCTCCCGACTAGCGGGAGACCAGATACGCAGTATTTT.